The rows below give T cell receptor beta chains drawn from one sample of a study of blood T cells in healthy people across ages. TCRdb reprocessed the 5' RACE reads via MiXCR and lists one record per CDR3 protein. The table records about 810,000 distinct CDR3 sequences, 30% to 45% of them present only once. Sequenced material: blood. Every receptor here comes from a man aged 18 to 29 in good health. The conserved cysteine and the conserved F or W are not part of the CDR3 here. D genes are given only for firm matches. Part of the rows lack a size; the others show once, few, many or a class for expanded clones.

d_gene | v_gene | abundance | CDR3aa
NA | TRBV5-1 | NA | ARTDSYEQY
NA | TRBV5-1 | few | ASSPDTVYNEQY
NA | TRBV6-2/TRBV6-3 | NA | ASSSPGGSNPPQH
TRBD1 | TRBV7-2 | few | ASSVGTGNSNQPQH
NA | TRBV27 | NA | ASSLGPGRSNQPQH
NA | TRBV6-5 | NA | ASRGTGLNYGYT
NA | TRBV10-3 | few | AISGALEGPSGGYT
NA | TRBV28 | many | ASSPRHRDRPHNEQF
NA | TRBV28 | NA | ASSVVRGVYNEQY
TRBD1 | TRBV4-3 | NA | ASSQDSGGSQPQH
NA | TRBV11-2 | NA | ASSARGLQETQY
NA | TRBV6-6 | NA | ASSYRRGLETQY
TRBD2 | TRBV27 | NA | ASSLSLAGVSYEQY
NA | TRBV7-6 | NA | ASSSPGTEYNEQF
NA | TRBV6-5 | NA | ASSHSDRTFFPLSYNEQF
TRBD1 | TRBV11-2 | NA | ASSLDLTGGHGYT
NA | TRBV6-2/TRBV6-3 | NA | ASGCPDLSNYGYT